This T cell receptor beta chain was captured by sequencing in a study of blood T cell repertoires in COVID-19. Study at large: PBMCs, B-cell-depleted T cells, or T cells were the source of the cDNA or gDNA that made up the material.

This clone was seen a few times. Data came from immunoSEQ multiplex PCR; TCRdb stores just in-frame clones and leaves some out. The table records 150,000 to 200,000 clones, 85% to 95% of them present only once. Germline-derived CDR1 and CDR2 are SNHLY and FYNNEI. This CDR3 contains 15 residues. Trimming pared 7 bases from V and 4 bases from J, leaving 19 bases between. The sample was peripheral blood. This TCR was sampled from a woman in her forties or fifties with acute or convalescent COVID-19. The V call is TRBV2, the J call TRBJ2-5; D possibly corresponds to TRBD1 (5 bases). The CDR3 spells CASTTPKGWGETQYF. The CDR3 DNA reads as TGTGCCAGCACCACACCCAAGGGGTGGGGAGAGACCCAGTACTTC.